This entry describes one T cell receptor (beta chain). Vbeta (60) and Jbeta (13) primers were used in the PCR. Generated by immunoSEQ multiplex PCR, the TCRdb table keeps only in-frame clones and is missing some. Found here are approximately 180,000 clones, just over 75% of them singletons; the top ten hold roughly 1.4%. The data were obtained in a study of cytomegalovirus exposure and HLA in healthy donors. This CDR3 has 13 amino acids. CDR1 is MNHEY and CDR2 is SVGAGI in the germline V gene. With V trimmed by 0 bases and J by 7 bases, 2 bases remained unmatched. This chain joins TRBV6-5 and TRBJ1-2; 7 bases fit TRBD1. The origin of this receptor is a woman aged 30 to 39 in good health and CMV-seropositive. The sample taken for sequencing was PBMCs. Written as DNA, the CDR3 is TGTGCCAGCAGTTACTCGACAGGGCCTGGCTACACCTTC. It is translated as CASSYSTGPGYTF.